This note documents a single T cell receptor beta chain sequence. At the DNA level, this CDR3 is encoded by other sequences in the same sample as well. The data originate from a study of cytomegalovirus exposure and HLA in healthy donors. CDR3 length: 15 amino acids. CDR1 is SEHNR, CDR2 FQNEAQ, per germline (reference sequence). J gave up 5 bases and V 3 bases, and 4 bases lay outside the gene matches. Data came from immunoSEQ multiplex PCR; TCRdb stores just in-frame clones and leaves some out. There are about 140,000 clones in the sample; about 83% occur only once, and under 1.5% lies in the top ten.

The receptor's source is a woman in her thirties in good health and CMV-seronegative. V gene TRBV7-9 combines with J gene TRBJ1-4, with 9 nucleotides matching TRBD1. The sample comprised PBMCs. Here the CDR3 reads CASSFTGGVNEKLFF. The CDR3 nucleotides are TGTGCCAGCAGCTTTACAGGGGGCGTAAATGAAAAACTGTTTTTT.